The 28 T cell receptor beta chains below were found in one sample sequenced in a study of blood T cells in healthy people across ages. The authors ran a second PCR of about 6 to 11 cycles using a sample-barcoded 5' primer and a J-beta primer mix. Via MiXCR, TCRdb re-called the 5' RACE reads, giving one row per CDR3 protein. The sample lists 900,000 to 950,000 distinct CDR3 sequences, just under 30% occurring once. These data were also reused for a study on T cells of mothers and their children.

The sample taken for sequencing was blood. Receptor source: a woman in her 40s in good health.

Regarding this clonotype: One end of the junction is discordant with germline, which a read error may explain. This chain joins TRBV7-9 and TRBJ2-7; D unclear. Germline assignment: CDR1 SEHNR and CDR2 FQNEAQ (reference sequence). The length of the CDR3 is 14 residues. CDR3 nucleotides: TGTGCCAGCAGCTTGGCAGCCAGCTCCTACAAGCAGTACTTC. It is translated as CASSLAASSYKQYF.

This clonotype was seen repeatedly, ten times or more. CDR3 DNA sequence: TGCGCCAGCAGCCAACTAGGGGCAGGAGGAGAGACCCAGTACTTC. Translation gives CASSQLGAGGETQYF. The chain has TRBV4-1 and TRBJ2-5; D possibly matches TRBD1 or TRBD2 (5 bases each). Germline CDR1 and CDR2: MGHRA and YSYEKL. Deletions cut 2 bases from V and 4 bases from J, with 14 bases between. The CDR3 has 15 amino acids.

V usage is TRBV5-5 and J usage is TRBJ1-1; D unclear. Trimming took off 3 bases at V and 8 bases at J, with 11 bases between the two ends. Germline-derived CDR1 and CDR2 are SGHKS and YYEKEE (reference sequence). The CDR3 has 12 amino acids. This CDR3 is CASSWLDREAFF. CDR3 in DNA: TGTGCCAGCAGCTGGCTGGACCGGGAAGCTTTCTTT.

The DNA of the CDR3 is TGTGCCAGCACCAAGAGCTCCTACAATGAGCAGTTCTTC. Its translation: CASTKSSYNEQFF. The chain couples TRBV12-3 or TRBV12-4 to TRBJ2-1; D gene uncertain. The CDR3 loop spans 13 amino acids. Trimming took 7 bases from V and 0 from J, leaving 7 bases between them.

Note on this clonotype: Its ends do not fully match the called genes, so a read error is possible. The rearrangement uses TRBV12-3 or TRBV12-4 and TRBJ2-7, with D perhaps matching TRBD1 (6 bases). The CDR3 has 17 residues. The CDR3 coding sequence is TGTGCCAACAGTCTCGGCACCAGGACAGATCCCTCCTACGAGCAGTACTTC. It codes for CANSLGTRTDPSYEQYF.

This clonotype was recorded many times. The chain is built from TRBV20-1 and TRBJ2-5, with D unclear. With 1 base removed from V and 5 bases from J, the gap between germline ends came to 11 bases. The CDR3 consists of 13 residues. CDR1 and CDR2 (germline): DFQATT, SNEGSKA (reference sequence). Here the CDR3 reads CSARVGTRETQYF. CDR3 nucleotides: TGCAGTGCTAGAGTAGGCACGCGGGAGACCCAGTACTTC.

The chain couples TRBV2 to TRBJ2-3; 9 positions agree with TRBD2. Germline-derived CDR1 and CDR2 are SNHLY and FYNNEI. The ends lost 0 bases at V and 8 bases at J; junction bases unmatched: 3. The length of the CDR3 is 14 residues. The CDR3 bases are TGTGCCAGCAGTGAAGCGCGGGGGGGCGGTACGCAGTATTTT. It specifies CASSEARGGGTQYF.

In this sample, this clonotype turned up a few times. The chain employs TRBV6-5 and TRBJ2-7; 11 bases fit TRBD2. The CDR3 covers 14 residues. Trimming at V came to 7 bases and at J to 7 bases, leaving 9 bases not matched to a gene. Germline V gene data show CDR1 as MNHEY and CDR2 as SVGAGI. This chain's CDR3 is CASTNSGGAGEQYF. The DNA of the CDR3 is TGTGCCAGCACCAATAGCGGGGGGGCCGGGGAGCAGTACTTC.

The V gene is TRBV20-1, the J gene TRBJ2-3, with a weak D call TRBD2 (6 bases). CDR1 is DFQATT and CDR2 is SNEGSKA in the germline V gene (reference sequence). V gave up 3 bases and J gave up 0 bases, with 10 bases separating them. The CDR3 is 14 amino acids. Here the CDR3 reads CSASPAGSTDTQYF. DNA of the CDR3: TGCAGTGCTAGTCCAGCGGGTAGCACAGATACGCAGTATTTT.

The rearrangement uses TRBV20-1 and TRBJ1-2; a weak D match, TRBD1 (6 bases). V lost 6 bases, J lost 2 bases, and 22 bases lay in between. The CDR3 has 16 amino acids. In germline, CDR1 is DFQATT, CDR2 SNEGSKA (reference sequence). This CDR3 is CSANHRDGFSNYGYTF. For the CDR3, the DNA is TGCAGTGCCAACCACAGGGATGGATTTTCAAACTATGGCTACACCTTC.

This clonotype was counted at least ten times. This rearrangement joins TRBV2 to TRBJ2-1; D gene ambiguous. This CDR3 has 12 amino acids. Per germline, CDR1 SNHLY and CDR2 FYNNEI. Trimming took off 8 bases at V and 6 bases at J, with 11 bases between the two ends. The CDR3 region has the DNA TGTGCCAGCGGTACGGTTAGCAATGAGCAGTTCTTC. It encodes CASGTVSNEQFF.

This clonotype was observed a few times. V usage is TRBV20-1 and J usage is TRBJ2-1; 10 positions agree with TRBD2. CDR3 length: 15 amino acids. The ends lost 0 bases at V and 9 bases at J; junction bases unmatched: 8. Germline-derived CDR1 and CDR2 are DFQATT and SNEGSKA (reference sequence). CDR3 nucleotide sequence: TGCAGTGCTAGAGATCCTAGCGGGGGACCCTTTGAGCAGTTCTTC. Its translation: CSARDPSGGPFEQFF.

This clonotype has just a few counts. The V call is TRBV11-3, the J call TRBJ2-3; either TRBD1 or TRBD2 may supply D (5 bases each). Deletions cut 5 bases from V and 1 base from J, with 10 bases between. CDR3 length: 14 residues. Germline CDR1 and CDR2: SGHNT and YENEEA. CDR3 nucleotide sequence: TGTGCCAGCAGCCCCGGGGCCGGCACAGATACGCAGTATTTT. This sequence encodes CASSPGAGTDTQYF.

This clonotype was detected many times. This chain connects TRBV6-5 to TRBJ2-1; D unresolved. Germline CDR1 and CDR2: MNHEY and SVGAGI. Trimming removed 0 bases from V and 3 bases from J, with 3 bases in between. This CDR3 spans 13 amino acids. The CDR3 sequence: CASSYSNYNEQFF. In DNA, the CDR3 is TGTGCCAGCAGTTACTCGAACTACAATGAGCAGTTCTTC.

This clonotype appeared many times. The J gene is TRBJ2-7, the V gene TRBV15; weak D call: TRBD2 (6 bases). This CDR3 is built from 13 residues. V gave up 5 bases and J gave up 3 bases, with 11 bases separating them. Germline CDR1 reads LNHNV; CDR2 reads YYDKDF (reference sequence). CDR3 nucleotides: TGTGCCACCAGCGCCGGGACTGACTACGAGCAGTACTTC. This encodes CATSAGTDYEQYF.

The chain couples TRBV7-2 to TRBJ2-3, with TRBD1 as a possible D gene (5 bases). V lost 2 bases, J lost 6 bases, and 18 bases lay in between. The CDR3 has 16 amino acids. Germline V gene sequence: CDR1 SGHTA, CDR2 FQGNSA. For the CDR3, the DNA is TGTGCCAGCAGCTTATGGGGCAGGGTAAAATCGGATACGCAGTATTTT. It encodes CASSLWGRVKSDTQYF.

This chain uses TRBV10-2 with TRBJ2-4; tentatively, D is TRBD2 (5 bases). In germline, CDR1 is WSHSY, CDR2 SAAADI. The length of the CDR3 is 15 residues. V gave up 5 bases and J gave up 5 bases, with 16 bases separating them. CDR3 nucleotides: TGCGCCAGCAGTCCGAATAGTGGGAGTGAAAACATTCAGTACTTC. It is translated as CASSPNSGSENIQYF.

The chain has TRBV18 and TRBJ2-2; D remains ambiguous. Germline V gene data show CDR1 as KGHSH and CDR2 as LQKENI. The germline V and J ends were trimmed by 1 base and 2 bases, with 11 bases remaining between them. The CDR3 consists of 16 residues. CDR3 protein: CASSPRRTINTGELFF. The CDR3 coding sequence is TGTGCCAGCTCACCACGACGGACGATAAACACCGGGGAGCTGTTTTTT.

The chain recombines TRBV20-1 with TRBJ2-5, with D possibly TRBD2 on 7 matching bases. The CDR3 totals 14 residues. Germline V gene lookup returns CDR1 DFQATT and CDR2 SNEGSKA (reference sequence). V gave up 5 bases and J gave up 1 base, with 14 bases separating them. CDR3 in amino acids: CSAALGGGQETQYF. As DNA, the CDR3 is TGCAGTGCTGCACTAGGGGGGGGCCAAGAGACCCAGTACTTC.

The chain recombines TRBV29-1 with TRBJ1-1, with D tentatively TRBD1 (5 bases). The germline CDR1 and CDR2 sequences are SQVTM and ANQGSEA. V was shortened by 5 bases and J by 1 base, with 14 bases between the two germline ends. The CDR3 has 14 amino acids. CDR3 nucleotides: TGCAGCGTTCACCTGGGGACTGGGAACACTGAAGCTTTCTTT. This encodes CSVHLGTGNTEAFF.

This clonotype was detected a few times. This rearrangement joins TRBV3-1 to TRBJ2-7; maybe TRBD1 (6 bases). This CDR3 has 11 amino acids. The germline gives CDR1 LGHDT, CDR2 YNNKEL (reference sequence). V dropped 1 base and J dropped 13 bases, with 11 bases sitting between them. In nucleotides, the CDR3 is TGTGCCAGCAGCCAAGTGGGGACATGCTACTTC. Protein sequence: CASSQVGTCYF.

This clonotype showed up many times. The chain links TRBV5-1 to TRBJ1-2; no clear D. V was trimmed by 3 bases and J by 4 bases, leaving 13 bases between them. CDR1 and CDR2 (germline): SGHRS, YFSETQ. The CDR3 consists of 14 residues. CDR3 in amino acids: CASSSDLSGYGYTF. For the CDR3, the DNA is TGCGCCAGCAGCTCCGATCTATCGGGCTATGGCTACACCTTC.

This clonotype was found many times. The chain joins TRBV20-1 to TRBJ2-7; D gene uncertain. CDR1 DFQATT and CDR2 SNEGSKA come from the germline V gene (reference sequence). The CDR3 extends over 13 amino acids. With 4 bases removed from V and 2 bases from J, the gap between germline ends came to 12 bases. CDR3 residues: CSATIGLTYEQYF. The CDR3, as DNA: TGCAGTGCTACGATAGGGCTGACCTACGAGCAGTACTTC.

The table lists this clonotype with many counts. The chain combines TRBV4-1 with TRBJ2-5, with 7 bases aligning to TRBD1. The germline V gene has CDR1 MGHRA and CDR2 YSYEKL. The CDR3 has 14 residues. The V and J ends lost 0 bases and 5 bases, in that order; junction bases with no gene match: 3. This CDR3 is CASSQDPDRETQYF. CDR3 sequence (DNA): TGCGCCAGCAGCCAAGATCCGGACAGGGAGACCCAGTACTTC.

The chain uses TRBV15 and TRBJ2-3, with a tentative D call TRBD2 (5 bases). Trimming cost V 3 bases and J 6 bases, with 10 bases left between them. The CDR3 is 13 residues long. Germline-derived CDR1 and CDR2 are LNHNV and YYDKDF (reference sequence). The CDR3 protein is CATSSSGGDTQYF. CDR3 nucleotide sequence: TGTGCCACCAGCAGCTCCGGCGGGGATACGCAGTATTTT.

The V call is TRBV3-1, the J call TRBJ2-3, with TRBD1 matching over 7 bases. Germline loops: CDR1 LGHDT, CDR2 YNNKEL (reference sequence). The CDR3 extends over 16 amino acids. V was pared by 5 bases and J by 4 bases, with 12 bases of the junction left unmatched. CDR3 in amino acids: CASSYRQGVTPDTQYF. DNA of the CDR3: TGTGCCAGCAGCTACCGACAGGGAGTGACGCCAGATACGCAGTATTTT.

This rearrangement joins TRBV13 to TRBJ1-6; TRBD1 might be the D (6 bases). Trimming shortened V by 0 bases and J by 0 bases, and 15 bases separated the two germline ends. Germline CDR1 reads PRHDT; CDR2 reads FYEKMQ (reference sequence). There are 19 residues in the CDR3. The CDR3 bases are TGTGCCAGCAGCTTAGGCCGGGCCAGGGGTAGCTCCTATAATTCACCCCTCCACTTT. Amino acid sequence: CASSLGRARGSSYNSPLHF.

This rearrangement joins TRBV5-6 to TRBJ2-7, with TRBD1 matching 8 bases. Per the germline V gene, CDR1 is SGHDT and CDR2 is YYEEEE. This CDR3 has 16 amino acids. Trimming removed 4 bases from V and 2 bases from J; junction bases left unmatched: 11. The CDR3, as DNA: TGTGCCAGCAGCCAACTGTGGGGACAGGTGACCTACGAGCAGTACTTC. It is translated as CASSQLWGQVTYEQYF.